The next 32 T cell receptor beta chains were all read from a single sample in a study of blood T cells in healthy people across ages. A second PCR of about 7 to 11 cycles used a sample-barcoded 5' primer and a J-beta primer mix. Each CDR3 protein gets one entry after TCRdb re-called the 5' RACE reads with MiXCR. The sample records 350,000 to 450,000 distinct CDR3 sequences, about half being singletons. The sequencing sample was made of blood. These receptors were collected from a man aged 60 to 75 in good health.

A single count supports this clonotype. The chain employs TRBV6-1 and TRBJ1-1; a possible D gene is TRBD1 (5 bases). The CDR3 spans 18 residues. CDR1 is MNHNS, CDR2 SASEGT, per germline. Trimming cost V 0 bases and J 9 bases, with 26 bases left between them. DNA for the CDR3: TGTGCCAGCAGTGAAGCGGGGGAAGGTCTCGGCCGGGCTACAAAAGCTTTCTTT. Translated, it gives CASSEAGEGLGRATKAFF.

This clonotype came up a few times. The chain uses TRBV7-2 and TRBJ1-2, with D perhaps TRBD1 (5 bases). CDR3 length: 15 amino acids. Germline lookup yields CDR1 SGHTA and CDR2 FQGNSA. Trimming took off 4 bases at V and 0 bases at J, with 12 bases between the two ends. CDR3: CASSSTGLANYGYTF. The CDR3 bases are TGTGCCAGCAGCTCCACAGGTTTAGCTAACTATGGCTACACCTTC. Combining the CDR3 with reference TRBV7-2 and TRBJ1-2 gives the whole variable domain GAGVSQSPSNKVTEKGKDVELRCDPISGHTALYWYRQSLGQGLEFLIYFQGNSAPDKSGLPSDRFSAERTGGSVSTLTIQRTQQEDSAVYLCASSSTGLANYGYTFGSGTRLTVV.

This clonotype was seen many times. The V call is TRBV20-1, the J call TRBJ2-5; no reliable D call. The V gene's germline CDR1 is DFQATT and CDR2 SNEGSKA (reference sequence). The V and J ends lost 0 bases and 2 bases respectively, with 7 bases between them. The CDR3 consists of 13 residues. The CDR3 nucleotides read TGCAGTGCTAGAGAAAATTTTCAAGAGACCCAGTACTTC. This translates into CSARENFQETQYF.

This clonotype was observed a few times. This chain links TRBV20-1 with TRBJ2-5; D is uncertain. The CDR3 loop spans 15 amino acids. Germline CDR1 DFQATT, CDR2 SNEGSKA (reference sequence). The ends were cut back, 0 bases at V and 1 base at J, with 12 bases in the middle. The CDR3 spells CSARDYRVSQETQYF. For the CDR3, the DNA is TGCAGTGCTAGAGATTATCGGGTTTCCCAAGAGACCCAGTACTTC.

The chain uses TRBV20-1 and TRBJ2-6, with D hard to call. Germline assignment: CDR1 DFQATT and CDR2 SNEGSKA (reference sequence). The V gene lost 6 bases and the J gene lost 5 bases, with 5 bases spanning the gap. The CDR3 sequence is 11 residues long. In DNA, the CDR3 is TGCAGTGCCGAGCGGGCCAACGTCCTGACTTTC. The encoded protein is CSAERANVLTF.

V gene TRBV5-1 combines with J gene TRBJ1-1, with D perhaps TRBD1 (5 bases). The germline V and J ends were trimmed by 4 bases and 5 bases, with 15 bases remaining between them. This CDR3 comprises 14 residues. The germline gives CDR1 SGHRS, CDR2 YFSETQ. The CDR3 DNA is TGCGCCAGCAGCGCGCAGGGTCTAAGAACTGAAGCTTTCTTT. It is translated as CASSAQGLRTEAFF.

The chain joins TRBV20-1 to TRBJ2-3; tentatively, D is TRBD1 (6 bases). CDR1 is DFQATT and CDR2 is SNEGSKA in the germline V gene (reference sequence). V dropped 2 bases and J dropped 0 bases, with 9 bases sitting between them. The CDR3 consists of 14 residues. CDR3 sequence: CSARYRESTDTQYF. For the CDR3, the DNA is TGCAGTGCTAGATACAGGGAGAGCACAGATACGCAGTATTTT.

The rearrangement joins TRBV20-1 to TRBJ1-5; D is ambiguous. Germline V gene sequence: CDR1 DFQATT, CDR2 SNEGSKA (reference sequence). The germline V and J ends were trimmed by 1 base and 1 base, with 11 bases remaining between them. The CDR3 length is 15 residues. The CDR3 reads CSARGAAASNQPQHF. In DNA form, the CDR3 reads TGCAGTGCTAGAGGGGCCGCTGCCAGCAATCAGCCCCAGCATTTT.

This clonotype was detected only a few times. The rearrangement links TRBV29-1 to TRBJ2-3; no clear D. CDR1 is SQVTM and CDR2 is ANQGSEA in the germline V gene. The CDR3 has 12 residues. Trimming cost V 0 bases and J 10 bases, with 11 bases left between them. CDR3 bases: TGCAGCGTTGAAGATCTTAACCGCGCGCAGTATTTT. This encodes CSVEDLNRAQYF.

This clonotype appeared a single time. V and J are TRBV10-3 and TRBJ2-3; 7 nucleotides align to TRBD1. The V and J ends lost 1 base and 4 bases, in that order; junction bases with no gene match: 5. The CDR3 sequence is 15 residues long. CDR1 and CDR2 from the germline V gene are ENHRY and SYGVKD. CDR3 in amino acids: CAISELTGRPDTQYF. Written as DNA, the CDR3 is TGTGCCATCAGTGAGTTGACAGGGCGGCCAGATACGCAGTATTTT.

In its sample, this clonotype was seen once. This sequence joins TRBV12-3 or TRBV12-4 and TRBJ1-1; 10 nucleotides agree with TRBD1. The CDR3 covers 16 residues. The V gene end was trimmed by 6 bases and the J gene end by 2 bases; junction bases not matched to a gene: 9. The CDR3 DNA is TGTGCCAGCAGCCCCGGGACAGGGGTTTCTAACACTGAAGCTTTCTTT. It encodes CASSPGTGVSNTEAFF.

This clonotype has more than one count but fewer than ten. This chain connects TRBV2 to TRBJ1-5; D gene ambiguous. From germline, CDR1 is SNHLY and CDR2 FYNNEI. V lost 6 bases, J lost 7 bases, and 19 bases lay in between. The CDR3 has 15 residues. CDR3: CASRTEQGLTQPQHF. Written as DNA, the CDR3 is TGTGCCAGCAGAACAGAGCAAGGCCTGACCCAGCCCCAGCATTTT.

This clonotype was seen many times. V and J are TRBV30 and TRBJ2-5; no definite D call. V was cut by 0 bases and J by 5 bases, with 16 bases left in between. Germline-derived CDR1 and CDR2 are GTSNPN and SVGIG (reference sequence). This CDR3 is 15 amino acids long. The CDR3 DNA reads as TGTGCCTGGAGTGTAGGGTCACCCGGAGTGGAGACCCAGTACTTC. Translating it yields CAWSVGSPGVETQYF.

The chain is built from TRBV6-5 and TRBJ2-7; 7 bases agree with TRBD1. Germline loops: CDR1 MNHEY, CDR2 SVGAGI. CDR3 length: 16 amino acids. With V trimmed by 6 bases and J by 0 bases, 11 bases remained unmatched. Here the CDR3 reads CASSPRVGTASYEQYF. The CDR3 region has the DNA TGTGCCAGCAGCCCTCGTGTCGGGACAGCCTCCTACGAGCAGTACTTC.

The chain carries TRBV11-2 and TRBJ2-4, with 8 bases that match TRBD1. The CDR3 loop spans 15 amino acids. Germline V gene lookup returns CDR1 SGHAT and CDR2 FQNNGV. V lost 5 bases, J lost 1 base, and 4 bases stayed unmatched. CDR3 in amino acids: CASSPTGAAKNIQYF. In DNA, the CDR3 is TGTGCCAGCAGCCCGACAGGGGCCGCCAAAAACATTCAGTACTTC.

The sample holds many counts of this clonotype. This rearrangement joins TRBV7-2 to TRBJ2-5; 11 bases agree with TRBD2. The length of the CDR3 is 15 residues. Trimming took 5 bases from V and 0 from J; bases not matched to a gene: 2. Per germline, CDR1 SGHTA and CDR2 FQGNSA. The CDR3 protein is CASSRTSGYQETQYF. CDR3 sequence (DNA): TGTGCCAGCAGCCGGACTAGCGGGTACCAAGAGACCCAGTACTTC.

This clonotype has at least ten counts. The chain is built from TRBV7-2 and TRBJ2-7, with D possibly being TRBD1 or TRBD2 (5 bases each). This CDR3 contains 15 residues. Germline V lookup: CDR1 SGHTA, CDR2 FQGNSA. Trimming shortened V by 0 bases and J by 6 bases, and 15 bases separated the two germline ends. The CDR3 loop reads CASSLAGGSQGEQYF. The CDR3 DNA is TGTGCCAGCAGCTTAGCCGGCGGGTCTCAGGGCGAGCAGTACTTC.

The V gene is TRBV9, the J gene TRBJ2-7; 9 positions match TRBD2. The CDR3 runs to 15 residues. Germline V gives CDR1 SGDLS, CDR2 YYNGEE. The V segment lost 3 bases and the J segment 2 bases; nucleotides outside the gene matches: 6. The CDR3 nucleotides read TGTGCCAGCAGCGCAGCGGTAGCGGGAGCCTACGAGCAGTACTTC. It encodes CASSAAVAGAYEQYF.

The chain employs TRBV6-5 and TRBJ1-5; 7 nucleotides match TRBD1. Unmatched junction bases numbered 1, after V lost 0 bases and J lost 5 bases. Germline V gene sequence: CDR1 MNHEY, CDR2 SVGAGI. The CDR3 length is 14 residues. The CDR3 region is CASSYSTGDQPQHF. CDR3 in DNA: TGTGCCAGCAGTTACTCTACAGGGGATCAGCCCCAGCATTTT.

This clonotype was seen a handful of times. The CDR3, as DNA: TGTGCCAGCAGTCGGGCCGGGTACGGAGAGAACTATGGCTACACCTTC. As protein: CASSRAGYGENYGYTF. The rearrangement joins TRBV28 to TRBJ1-2; D is uncertain. CDR3 size: 16 residues. The V end lost 5 bases, the J end lost 2 bases, and 18 bases lay between the germline ends. The germline V gene encodes CDR1 MDHEN and CDR2 SYDVKM.

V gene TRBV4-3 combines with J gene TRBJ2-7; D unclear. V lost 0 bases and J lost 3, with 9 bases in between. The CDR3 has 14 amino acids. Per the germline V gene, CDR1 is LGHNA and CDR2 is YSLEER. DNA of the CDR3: TGCGCCAGCAGCCAAGAATTCGTTAACTACGAGCAGTACTTC. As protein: CASSQEFVNYEQYF.

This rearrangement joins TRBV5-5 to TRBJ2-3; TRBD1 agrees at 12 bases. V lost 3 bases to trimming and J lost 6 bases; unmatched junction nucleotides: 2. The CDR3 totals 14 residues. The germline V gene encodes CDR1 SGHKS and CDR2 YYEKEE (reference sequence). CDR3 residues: CASSWGQGADTQYF. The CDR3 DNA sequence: TGTGCCAGCAGCTGGGGACAGGGGGCTGATACGCAGTATTTT.

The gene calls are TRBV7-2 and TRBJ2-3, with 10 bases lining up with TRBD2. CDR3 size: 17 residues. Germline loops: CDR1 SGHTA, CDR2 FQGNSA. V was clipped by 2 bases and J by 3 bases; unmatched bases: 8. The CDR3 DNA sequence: TGTGCCAGCAGCTTAATTTCCAGCGGGGGGGGAACAGATACGCAGTATTTT. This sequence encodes CASSLISSGGGTDTQYF.

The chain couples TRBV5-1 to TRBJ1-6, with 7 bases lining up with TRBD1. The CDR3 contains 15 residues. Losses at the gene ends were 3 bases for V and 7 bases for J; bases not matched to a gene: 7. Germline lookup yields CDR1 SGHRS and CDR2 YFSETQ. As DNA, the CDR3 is TGCGCCAGCAGCTCCGCGGCAGGGGGGAATTCACCCCTCCACTTT. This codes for CASSSAAGGNSPLHF.

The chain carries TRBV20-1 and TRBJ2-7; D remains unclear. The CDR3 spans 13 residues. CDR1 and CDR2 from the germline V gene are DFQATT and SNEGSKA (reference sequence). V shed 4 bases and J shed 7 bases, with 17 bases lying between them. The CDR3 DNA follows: TGCAGTGCTAAAGATACAAATCCCAGGGAGCAGTACTTC. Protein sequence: CSAKDTNPREQYF.

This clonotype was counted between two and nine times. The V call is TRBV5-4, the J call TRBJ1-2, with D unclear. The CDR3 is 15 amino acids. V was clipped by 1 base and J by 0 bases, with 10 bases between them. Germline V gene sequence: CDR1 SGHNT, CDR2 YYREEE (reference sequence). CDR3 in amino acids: CASSLRNSPNYGYTF. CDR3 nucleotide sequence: TGTGCCAGCAGCTTGAGAAACAGCCCTAACTATGGCTACACCTTC.

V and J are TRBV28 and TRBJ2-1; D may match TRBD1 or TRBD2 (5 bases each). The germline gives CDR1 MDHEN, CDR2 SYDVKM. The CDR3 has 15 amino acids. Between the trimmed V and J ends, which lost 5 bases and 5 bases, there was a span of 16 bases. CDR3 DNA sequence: TGTGCCAGCAGTGCTACGGGGCACTCGAACAATGAGCAGTTCTTC. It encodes CASSATGHSNNEQFF.

CDR3 in amino acids: CSVAGTSGNPSVNEQFF. Here the CDR3 DNA reads TGCAGCGTTGCCGGGACTAGCGGGAATCCCTCCGTCAATGAGCAGTTCTTC. The V and J genes are TRBV29-1 and TRBJ2-1; 13 bases align to TRBD2. The CDR3 is 17 amino acids. V lost 4 bases, J lost 6 bases, and 12 bases stayed unmatched. Germline loops: CDR1 SQVTM, CDR2 ANQGSEA.

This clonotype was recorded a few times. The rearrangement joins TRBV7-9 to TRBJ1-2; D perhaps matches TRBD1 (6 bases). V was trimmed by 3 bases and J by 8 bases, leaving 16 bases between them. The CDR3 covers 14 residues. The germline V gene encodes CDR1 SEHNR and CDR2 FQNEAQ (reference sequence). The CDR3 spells CASSFLRDTIGYTF. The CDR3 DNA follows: TGTGCCAGCAGCTTCCTCCGGGACACCATAGGCTACACCTTC.

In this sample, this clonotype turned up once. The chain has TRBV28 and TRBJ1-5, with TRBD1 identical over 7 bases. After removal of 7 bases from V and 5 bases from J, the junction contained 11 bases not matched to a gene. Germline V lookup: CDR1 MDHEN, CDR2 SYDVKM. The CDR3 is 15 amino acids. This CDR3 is CASTETGFNDQPQHF. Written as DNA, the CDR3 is TGTGCCAGCACTGAGACAGGGTTTAACGATCAGCCCCAGCATTTT.

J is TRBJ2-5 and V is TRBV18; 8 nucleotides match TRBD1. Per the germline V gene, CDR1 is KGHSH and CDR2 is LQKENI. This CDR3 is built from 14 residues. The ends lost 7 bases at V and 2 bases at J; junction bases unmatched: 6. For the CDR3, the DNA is TGTGCCAGCTGCCGAGACAGGGGACAAGAGACCCAGTACTTC. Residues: CASCRDRGQETQYF.

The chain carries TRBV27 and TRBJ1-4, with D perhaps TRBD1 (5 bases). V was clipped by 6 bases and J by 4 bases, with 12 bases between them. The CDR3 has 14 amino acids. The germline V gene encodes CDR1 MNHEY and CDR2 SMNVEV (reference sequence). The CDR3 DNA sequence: TGTGCCAGCAGGAGAAACAGGTTTAATGAAAAACTGTTTTTT. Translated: CASRRNRFNEKLFF.